Listed here are 25 T cell receptor beta chains from one sample, sequenced in a study of T cell responses to AZD1222 COVID-19 vaccine. Data came from immunoSEQ multiplex PCR; TCRdb stores just in-frame clones and leaves some out. The sample has more than 85,000 clones, over 75% seen once. Sample: peripheral blood, taken on day 0 of MenACWY control vaccination. These TCRs come from an adult in good health.

The chain uses TRBV4-3 and TRBJ1-2; 9 bases line up with TRBD1. Germline trimming cut 3 bases from V and 2 bases from J; bases unmatched to any gene: 7. This CDR3 contains 16 residues. In germline, CDR1 is LGHNA, CDR2 YSLEER. CDR3 in amino acids: CASSQTTGGPNYGYTF. The CDR3 nucleotides read TGCGCCAGCAGCCAGACTACAGGGGGCCCGAACTATGGCTACACCTTC.

The chain carries TRBV5-1 and TRBJ2-1, with 9 bases fitting TRBD2. The CDR3 is 16 residues long. Germline V gene sequence: CDR1 SGHRS, CDR2 YFSETQ. The V and J ends lost 4 bases and 2 bases, in that order; junction bases with no gene match: 7. Here the CDR3 reads CASSVLAGAAYNEQFF. The CDR3 region has the DNA TGCGCCAGCAGCGTGTTAGCGGGGGCCGCCTACAATGAGCAGTTCTTC.

The chain joins TRBV28 to TRBJ2-2; 7 bases match TRBD2. Per the germline V gene, CDR1 is MDHEN and CDR2 is SYDVKM. The ends lost 4 bases at V and 7 bases at J; junction bases unmatched: 15. This CDR3 spans 17 amino acids. The chain's CDR3 is CASSSGTNRKRGGELFF. The DNA for the CDR3 is TGTGCCAGCAGTTCCGGGACTAACCGGAAGAGGGGCGGGGAGCTGTTTTTT.

The V call is TRBV4-3, the J call TRBJ1-2, with D tentatively TRBD1 (6 bases). From germline, CDR1 is LGHNA and CDR2 YSLEER. The CDR3 spans 17 residues. V was trimmed by 4 bases and J by 3 bases, leaving 21 bases between them. The chain's CDR3 is CASSPKRDIPPYYGYTF. Written as DNA, the CDR3 is TGCGCCAGCAGCCCAAAGCGGGACATACCTCCCTACTATGGCTACACCTTC.

The J gene is TRBJ1-4, the V gene TRBV29-1; possibly TRBD1 for D (6 bases). The germline gives CDR1 SQVTM, CDR2 ANQGSEA. This CDR3 region has 12 residues. V was pared by 5 bases and J by 8 bases, with 12 bases between. CDR3 sequence (DNA): TGCAGCGTTCGGGGGGCGCGAGAAAAACTGTTTTTT. It is translated as CSVRGAREKLFF.

This sequence joins TRBV28 and TRBJ1-1; D is ambiguous. The germline V and J ends were trimmed by 2 bases and 8 bases, with 12 bases remaining between them. Germline V gene lookup returns CDR1 MDHEN and CDR2 SYDVKM. CDR3 size: 13 residues. The CDR3 protein is CASSLPPRPEAFF. The CDR3 nucleotides read TGTGCCAGCAGTTTACCACCACGGCCAGAAGCTTTCTTT.

The chain recombines TRBV6-6 with TRBJ1-5; maybe TRBD1 (5 bases). This CDR3 has 15 residues. Germline V gene lookup returns CDR1 MNHNY and CDR2 SVGAGI (reference sequence). V was shortened by 5 bases and J by 3 bases, with 14 bases between the two germline ends. The CDR3 sequence is CASSRSDSYNQPQHF. The CDR3 nucleotides read TGTGCCAGCAGTCGATCCGACAGCTACAATCAGCCCCAGCATTTT.

The rearrangement uses TRBV7-2 and TRBJ1-4, with a weak D call TRBD1 (5 bases). The ends were cut back, 3 bases at V and 7 bases at J, with 12 bases in the middle. Germline V gene data show CDR1 as SGHTA and CDR2 as FQGNSA. The CDR3 runs to 14 residues. CDR3 in DNA: TGTGCCAGCAGCTTGGGAGGGGAAGGTGAAAAACTGTTTTTT. This gives the protein CASSLGGEGEKLFF.

The chain carries TRBV19 and TRBJ2-7, with D maybe TRBD2 (5 bases). The CDR3 is made up of 15 amino acids. V was pared by 5 bases and J by 3 bases, with 17 bases between. Germline CDR1 LNHDA, CDR2 SQIVND (reference sequence). CDR3 sequence (DNA): TGTGCCAGTAGTTCTTTCCGTCGGGAAGGCTACGAGCAGTACTTC. Protein product: CASSSFRREGYEQYF.

CDR3 nucleotide sequence: TGTGCCAGCAGTGAGGAAGACGTATTCGCGGGGGACACCATATATTTT. This codes for CASSEEDVFAGDTIYF. V and J are TRBV2 and TRBJ1-3, with D perhaps TRBD1 (5 bases). The length of the CDR3 is 16 residues. V was trimmed by 3 bases and J by 8 bases, leaving 20 bases between them. Germline CDR1 reads SNHLY; CDR2 reads FYNNEI. Supplemented by reference TRBV2 and TRBJ1-3, the full variable domain reads EPEVTQTPSHQVTQMGQEVILRCVPISNHLYFYWYRQILGQKVEFLVSFYNNEISEKSEIFDDQFSVERPDGSNFTLKIRSTKLEDSAMYFCASSEEDVFAGDTIYFGEGSWLTVV.

V and J are TRBV5-6 and TRBJ2-2; 13 positions match TRBD2. Germline V gives CDR1 SGHDT, CDR2 YYEEEE. This CDR3 contains 16 residues. Losses at the gene ends were 0 bases for V and 5 bases for J; bases not matched to a gene: 1. The CDR3 DNA is TGTGCCAGCAGCTTGGGACTAGCGGGAGGTACCGGGGAGCTGTTTTTT. It is translated as CASSLGLAGGTGELFF.

The rearrangement uses TRBV15 and TRBJ1-3, with D tentatively TRBD1 (6 bases). CDR1 LNHNV and CDR2 YYDKDF come from the germline V gene (reference sequence). There are 16 residues in the CDR3. Trimming removed 4 bases at V and 0 bases at J, with 13 bases between. The CDR3 protein is CATSKTGTNSGNTIYF. CDR3 in DNA: TGTGCCACCAGCAAGACAGGAACCAACTCTGGAAACACCATATATTTT.

This chain uses TRBV28 with TRBJ1-1; 7 nucleotides match TRBD1. Trimming at V came to 2 bases and at J to 10 bases, leaving 16 bases not matched to a gene. CDR1 and CDR2 (germline): MDHEN, SYDVKM. The CDR3 is 16 residues long. Here the CDR3 reads CASSLLAGGPLPGAFF. CDR3 nucleotide sequence: TGTGCCAGCAGTTTACTGGCAGGGGGTCCGCTTCCCGGAGCTTTCTTT.

This sequence joins TRBV28 and TRBJ1-5, with 8 bases that match TRBD1. The length of the CDR3 is 18 residues. With V trimmed by 7 bases and J by 5 bases, 19 bases remained unmatched. Germline CDR1 MDHEN, CDR2 SYDVKM. CDR3 region: CASTPAWGQVGPYQPQHF. CDR3 coding DNA: TGTGCCAGCACCCCCGCGTGGGGACAGGTGGGTCCGTATCAGCCCCAGCATTTT.

The chain couples TRBV11-2 to TRBJ2-3, with D maybe TRBD1 (5 bases). Trimming pared 5 bases from V and 0 bases from J, leaving 12 bases between. This CDR3 has 15 residues. Germline V gene sequence: CDR1 SGHAT, CDR2 FQNNGV. The CDR3 DNA follows: TGTGCCAGCAGCCAACCGACAGCTAGCACAGATACGCAGTATTTT. Translation: CASSQPTASTDTQYF.

The chain employs TRBV2 and TRBJ2-1, with 9 nucleotides matching TRBD1. This CDR3 spans 13 amino acids. CDR1 and CDR2 (germline): SNHLY, FYNNEI. After removal of 8 bases from V and 9 bases from J, the junction contained 8 bases not matched to a gene. The CDR3 loop reads CASDRGRIGEQFF. CDR3 nucleotide sequence: TGTGCCAGCGACAGGGGGAGGATCGGTGAGCAGTTCTTC.

The chain links TRBV6-5 to TRBJ1-1; D perhaps matches TRBD1 (6 bases). V lost 6 bases, J lost 6 bases, and 14 bases lay in between. CDR3 length: 13 amino acids. Germline V gives CDR1 MNHEY, CDR2 SVGAGI. The chain's CDR3 is CASRPQGGPEAFF. For the CDR3, the DNA is TGTGCCAGCAGGCCACAGGGTGGGCCTGAAGCTTTCTTT.

This sequence joins TRBV5-1 and TRBJ1-3, with 7 bases fitting TRBD1. This CDR3 is built from 16 residues. Germline V gene lookup returns CDR1 SGHRS and CDR2 YFSETQ. With 2 bases clipped from V and 1 base from J, the junction kept 6 bases outside the gene matches. The CDR3 sequence is CASSFQAGQSGNTIYF. CDR3 nucleotides: TGCGCCAGCAGCTTCCAGGCGGGACAGTCTGGAAACACCATATATTTT.

This clone appeared a single time. CDR3 in amino acids: CASQDRLNTEAFF. In DNA, the CDR3 is TGTGCCAGCCAGGACAGATTGAACACTGAAGCTTTCTTT. The chain couples TRBV19 to TRBJ1-1; possibly TRBD1 for D (6 bases). From germline, CDR1 is LNHDA and CDR2 SQIVND (reference sequence). V was clipped by 9 bases and J by 0 bases, with 11 bases between them. The CDR3 has 13 amino acids.

The chain recombines TRBV23-1 with TRBJ2-5; D is perhaps TRBD2 (6 bases). TRBV23-1 is an ORF, and what it does is uncertain. V dropped 0 bases and J dropped 0 bases, with 8 bases sitting between them. The CDR3 is 15 amino acids. DNA of the CDR3: TGCGCCAGCAGTCAATCGGAGGGGTACCAAGAGACCCAGTACTTC. Its translation is CASSQSEGYQETQYF.

V gene TRBV6-2 or TRBV6-3 combines with J gene TRBJ2-5; 7 bases are a match to TRBD2. CDR3 length: 16 amino acids. After removal of 1 base from V and 1 base from J, the junction contained 6 bases not matched to a gene. CDR1 is MNHEY, CDR2 SVGEGT, per germline. The CDR3 sequence: CASSYLRSSGQETQYF. DNA of the CDR3: TGTGCCAGCAGTTACTTGCGGTCTAGCGGCCAAGAGACCCAGTACTTC.

A few counts support this clone. The chain is built from TRBV2 and TRBJ1-3; D unclear. The CDR3 extends over 14 amino acids. Germline CDR1 is SNHLY and CDR2 is FYNNEI. Trimming removed 5 bases at V and 2 bases at J, with 10 bases between. This chain's CDR3 is CASSSSRAGNTIYF. CDR3 DNA: TGTGCCAGCAGTTCCTCGAGAGCTGGAAACACCATATATTTT.

CDR3 sequence: CASSAEGHTNYGYTF. The CDR3 nucleotides read TGTGCCAGCAGTGCCGAGGGCCATACTAACTATGGCTACACCTTC. The chain couples TRBV6-4 to TRBJ1-2; D not resolved. The germline V gene has CDR1 MRHNA and CDR2 SNTAGT. This CDR3 spans 15 amino acids. V lost 4 bases, J lost 0 bases, and 12 bases lay in between.

This clone has a single count. The chain uses TRBV11-2 and TRBJ2-1; 11 bases align to TRBD1. CDR1 and CDR2 from the germline V gene are SGHAT and FQNNGV. This CDR3 contains 15 residues. The V segment lost 5 bases and the J segment 4 bases; nucleotides outside the gene matches: 4. CDR3 nucleotides: TGTGCCAGCAGCGTGGACAGGGGGCGGTACAATGAGCAGTTCTTC. Its protein product is CASSVDRGRYNEQFF.

The genes are TRBV6-5 and TRBJ1-2; D ambiguous. CDR3 length: 13 amino acids. Looked up from germline, CDR1 is MNHEY and CDR2 is SVGAGI. The V end was cut by 7 bases, the J end by 5 bases, with 14 bases between. CDR3 nucleotides: TGTGCCAGCACCCTAGCAGATGAATATGGCTACACCTTC. Protein sequence: CASTLADEYGYTF.